This TCR beta chain emerged from a study of blood T cell repertoires in COVID-19. Study information: The study drew acute and convalescent COVID-19 samples from the United States, Italy and Spain. T cells, B-cell-depleted T cells, or PBMCs provided the cDNA or gDNA that served as material.

The CDR3 is 15 residues long. J lost 6 bases, V lost 2 bases, and 8 bases had no gene match. Germline values: CDR1 WSHSY, CDR2 SAAADI. Original data processing: For nucleated cells, counts were estimated from reference gene primer amplification. Profiled with immunoSEQ multiplex PCR; TCRdb holds only in-frame clones, not every one. D and trimming come from the DNA, and the V and J calls and clone size come from that table. The sample carries about 270,000 clones, approximately 86% recorded once. The TCR originated in a man aged 35-49 years with active or convalescent COVID-19. The sample comprised peripheral blood. The V gene is TRBV10-2, the J gene TRBJ1-2, with 8 bases that match TRBD1. CDR3 region: CASSEIAGGLNGYTF. DNA for the CDR3: TGCGCCAGCAGTGAGATCGCAGGGGGCCTGAATGGCTACACCTTC.